These T cell receptor beta chains were read from a single sample in a study of blood T cell repertoires in COVID-19. TCRdb keeps only in-frame clones here, not all; method: immunoSEQ multiplex PCR. The data show approximately 70,000 clones, 90% to 95% seen once. Sequencing input: peripheral blood. These receptor sequences come from a man aged 35-49 years with COVID-19, enrolled during active disease. Both conserved end residues are part of each CDR3. The D gene is left open where the match is weak.

j_call d_call cdr3_length v_call cdr3_aa
TRBJ2-2 - 15 TRBV7-6 CASSLVSGVAGELFF
TRBJ1-4 TRBD1 14 TRBV27 CASSLQGANEKLFF
TRBJ2-3 TRBD1 15 TRBV11-2 CASSLGGQGTDTQYF
TRBJ1-1 - 17 TRBV7-9 CASSLREAGHFFCEAFF
TRBJ1-2 - 11 TRBV6-5 CASNDYLGYTF
TRBJ2-7 TRBD1 16 TRBV5-1 CASSDWRDRVTDEQYF
TRBJ1-5 TRBD1 13 TRBV30 CAWSGDRDQPQHF
TRBJ1-5 - 16 TRBV7-9 CASSPWGDRQHQPQHF
TRBJ1-3 - 14 TRBV7-8 CASSLDSSGNTIYF
TRBJ1-4 - 15 TRBV9 CASSVDEGANEKLFF
TRBJ2-2 - 15 TRBV5-5 CASSSWGADTGELFF
TRBJ2-7 - 19 TRBV4-1 CASSQGVAVQGGFSYEQYF
TRBJ1-1 TRBD1 15 TRBV19 CASSIGRQGAAEAFF
TRBJ1-6 TRBD1 15 TRBV28 CASSLLGQGRSPLHF
TRBJ1-2 - 11 TRBV7-9 CASFNFYGYTF
TRBJ2-7 TRBD1 13 TRBV12-3/TRBV12-4 CASSGTGPYEQYF
TRBJ1-4 - 14 TRBV15 CATSPKRAAEKLFF
TRBJ2-2 - 16 TRBV2 CASNPTHRANTGELFF
TRBJ1-5 - 14 TRBV6-2/TRBV6-3 CASSSGQMDQPQHF
TRBJ1-4 - 16 TRBV16 CASSNTWGTTNEKLFF
TRBJ2-1 - 12 TRBV10-3 CAISGVGNEQFF
TRBJ2-7 TRBD2 15 TRBV6-5 CASSSKRGTYYEQYF
TRBJ1-3 TRBD1 15 TRBV28 CASTSPTGAGNTIYF
TRBJ1-2 TRBD1 13 TRBV2 CASRPRDRSPCTF
TRBJ2-1 - 14 TRBV19 CASSIERTPNEQFF
TRBJ2-7 - 16 TRBV5-5 CASSLGFVQDSYEQYF
TRBJ2-7 - 12 TRBV5-1 CASSLGPLEQYF
TRBJ1-2 - 18 TRBV5-1 CASSLGELMQEWIYGYTF
TRBJ2-1 - 14 TRBV2 CASSPVVRDTKQFF
TRBJ2-5 TRBD2 14 TRBV3-1/TRBV3-2 CASSHLTSGETQYF
TRBJ2-2 - 14 TRBV7-6 CASSLRTDTGELFF
TRBJ2-7 TRBD1 14 TRBV10-3 CAIGSRTGPLEQYF
TRBJ2-2 TRBD1 14 TRBV7-8 CASSLNRGTGELFF
TRBJ1-2 TRBD1 13 TRBV6-5 CASRGTGVSGYTF
TRBJ2-3 TRBD2 16 TRBV5-6 CASSLALRGEADTQYF
TRBJ1-6 - 14 TRBV7-6 CASSLDQSNSPLHF
TRBJ1-2 TRBD1 18 TRBV5-6 CASSSDTLTGHRFGGYTF
TRBJ2-7 - 18 TRBV18 CASSPPGWQGTKDYEQYF
TRBJ2-7 - 14 TRBV11-2 CASSFPTPSYEQYF
TRBJ1-5 TRBD1 14 TRBV6-5 CASRIDREGQPQHF
TRBJ2-7 TRBD1 14 TRBV11-2 CASSWTQGIYEQYF
TRBJ2-5 TRBD2 15 TRBV28 CASSQGLAGLETQYF
TRBJ2-2 TRBD2 13 TRBV12-3/TRBV12-4 CASSGTSAGELFF
TRBJ1-2 - 15 TRBV3-1/TRBV3-2 CASSQDNPWSYGYTF
TRBJ1-1 - 13 TRBV29-1 CSARQTENTEAFF
TRBJ1-6 - 14 TRBV30 CAWSVVRRNSPLHF
TRBJ1-6 - 15 TRBV6-1 CASSELAHPGSPLHF
TRBJ1-5 - 11 TRBV27 CASSSNQPQHF